These T cell receptor beta chains were read from a single sample in a study of cytomegalovirus exposure and HLA in healthy donors. Measured with immunoSEQ multiplex PCR; TCRdb has only the in-frame clones, and not every one. The data show over 150,000 clones, about three quarters seen once. What was sequenced was PBMCs. The receptors here all came from a woman aged 25-40 years in good health and CMV-seropositive. The CDR3 runs from the conserved cysteine through the conserved F or W. The D gene is left open where the match is weak. Some rows mark clone size as missing; the rest say once, few, many or name a class of expanded clone.

v_gene: TRBV6-5; d_gene: -; j_gene: TRBJ1-1; abundance: -; CDR3nt: TGTGCCAGCAGTCCCTGGGACACCGGGACCGCGGAAGCTTTCTTT; CDR3aa: CASSPWDTGTAEAFF
v_gene: TRBV28; d_gene: -; j_gene: TRBJ2-3; abundance: -; CDR3nt: TGTGCCAGCAGACTCGGACTAACTACTAGCACAGATACGCAGTATTTT; CDR3aa: CASRLGLTTSTDTQYF
v_gene: TRBV19; d_gene: -; j_gene: TRBJ2-3; abundance: -; CDR3nt: TGTGCCAGTAGTATCGGGCGGGGCTCAGATACGCAGTATTTT; CDR3aa: CASSIGRGSDTQYF
v_gene: TRBV11-3; d_gene: -; j_gene: TRBJ1-1; abundance: few; CDR3nt: TGTGCCAGCAGCTTGCTATCACTAAACACTGAAGCTTTCTTT; CDR3aa: CASSLLSLNTEAFF
v_gene: TRBV29-1; d_gene: -; j_gene: TRBJ2-3; abundance: once; CDR3nt: TGCAGCGTTGAGGGGCAGGGGTTGTCTACAGATACGCAGTATTTT; CDR3aa: CSVEGQGLSTDTQYF
v_gene: TRBV2; d_gene: TRBD1; j_gene: TRBJ2-7; abundance: -; CDR3nt: TGTGCCAGCAGGGATTGGACAGGGCGGGGCTACGAGCAGTACTTC; CDR3aa: CASRDWTGRGYEQYF
v_gene: TRBV5-1; d_gene: -; j_gene: TRBJ1-4; abundance: -; CDR3nt: TGCGCCAGCAGCTTGGGTGCTCAGGGATTCGAAAAACTGTTTTTT; CDR3aa: CASSLGAQGFEKLFF
v_gene: TRBV5-1; d_gene: -; j_gene: TRBJ1-1; abundance: -; CDR3nt: TGCGCCAGCAGCCCTAGGAGTATGGACACTGAAGCTTTCTTT; CDR3aa: CASSPRSMDTEAFF
v_gene: TRBV27; d_gene: -; j_gene: TRBJ2-6; abundance: -; CDR3nt: TGTGCCAGCAGTTTATTGGCCGGGGCCAACGTCCTGACTTTC; CDR3aa: CASSLLAGANVLTF
v_gene: TRBV5-1; d_gene: -; j_gene: TRBJ1-1; abundance: -; CDR3nt: TGCGCCAGCAGCCCAAGGACAACCTTGAACACTGAAGCTTTCTTT; CDR3aa: CASSPRTTLNTEAFF
v_gene: TRBV6-5; d_gene: -; j_gene: TRBJ2-1; abundance: -; CDR3nt: TGTGCCAGCAGGGGGCTGGGAAGGGACAATGAGCAGTTCTTC; CDR3aa: CASRGLGRDNEQFF
v_gene: TRBV14; d_gene: TRBD1; j_gene: TRBJ1-2; abundance: -; CDR3nt: TGTGCCAGCAGCCCCGGACAGGGTTATGGCTACACCTTC; CDR3aa: CASSPGQGYGYTF
v_gene: TRBV7-3; d_gene: -; j_gene: TRBJ2-1; abundance: -; CDR3nt: TGTGCCAGCAGCTTTAGACAGTCTCACTACAATGAGCAGTTCTTC; CDR3aa: CASSFRQSHYNEQFF
v_gene: TRBV6-5; d_gene: -; j_gene: TRBJ1-1; abundance: few; CDR3nt: TGTGCCAGCAGGCCCCCCAGGAACACTGAAGCTTTCTTT; CDR3aa: CASRPPRNTEAFF
v_gene: TRBV6-5; d_gene: TRBD2; j_gene: TRBJ2-7; abundance: -; CDR3nt: TGTGCCAGCAGCCCCCGGGCGGGAGGGCCTGGCGAGCAGTACTTC; CDR3aa: CASSPRAGGPGEQYF
v_gene: TRBV20-1; d_gene: -; j_gene: TRBJ1-1; abundance: few; CDR3nt: TGCAGTGCTAGGGGCAACACTGAAGCTTTCTTT; CDR3aa: CSARGNTEAFF
v_gene: TRBV14; d_gene: TRBD1; j_gene: TRBJ1-3; abundance: once; CDR3nt: TGTGCCAGCAGCCAAAGGACAGGCTCTGGAAACACCATATATTTT; CDR3aa: CASSQRTGSGNTIYF
v_gene: TRBV6-5; d_gene: -; j_gene: TRBJ2-7; abundance: once; CDR3nt: TGTGCCAGCCGGAGAACAGGAGACGAGCAGTACTTC; CDR3aa: CASRRTGDEQYF
v_gene: TRBV5-6; d_gene: TRBD2; j_gene: TRBJ2-5; abundance: -; CDR3nt: TGTGCCAGCAGCGGCGGCGGGGGGGAGACCCAGTACTTC; CDR3aa: CASSGGGGETQYF
v_gene: TRBV10-3; d_gene: -; j_gene: TRBJ1-2; abundance: -; CDR3nt: TGTGCCACCCAGACAGTTGAAAAGGGCTACACCTTC; CDR3aa: CATQTVEKGYTF
v_gene: TRBV4-3; d_gene: TRBD1; j_gene: TRBJ2-3; abundance: -; CDR3nt: TGCGCCAGCAGCCAAGATCTAGGCGGGACAGGAGTGACAGATACGCAGTATTTT; CDR3aa: CASSQDLGGTGVTDTQYF
v_gene: TRBV6-4; d_gene: TRBD2; j_gene: TRBJ2-2; abundance: -; CDR3nt: TGTGCCAGCAGTGTTTGGCTAGCGGCGAACACCGGGGAGCTGTTTTTT; CDR3aa: CASSVWLAANTGELFF
v_gene: TRBV6-6; d_gene: -; j_gene: TRBJ1-1; abundance: -; CDR3nt: TGTGCCAGCAGCCTCAGGGTAAACACTGAAGCTTTCTTT; CDR3aa: CASSLRVNTEAFF
v_gene: TRBV11-2; d_gene: TRBD2; j_gene: TRBJ2-1; abundance: -; CDR3nt: TGTGCCAGCAGCAACCCACTCGCGGGAGTGGCAAATGAGCAGTTCTTC; CDR3aa: CASSNPLAGVANEQFF
v_gene: TRBV7-6; d_gene: TRBD1; j_gene: TRBJ2-2; abundance: -; CDR3nt: TGTGCCAGCAGCCTCGGACAGGGCCGCACCGGGGAGCTGTTTTTT; CDR3aa: CASSLGQGRTGELFF
v_gene: TRBV19; d_gene: -; j_gene: TRBJ1-4; abundance: -; CDR3nt: TGTGCCAGTAGTCTCGGGACACTGGGTAATGAAAAACTGTTTTTT; CDR3aa: CASSLGTLGNEKLFF
v_gene: TRBV7-8; d_gene: -; j_gene: TRBJ2-3; abundance: few; CDR3nt: TGTGCCAGCAGCTTAGCCCTCACAGATACGCAGTATTTT; CDR3aa: CASSLALTDTQYF
v_gene: TRBV5-5; d_gene: TRBD1; j_gene: TRBJ1-5; abundance: -; CDR3nt: TGTGCCAGCAGCTTGGGGACAGGGGGCGGGATTAGCAATCAGCCCCAGCATTTT; CDR3aa: CASSLGTGGGISNQPQHF
v_gene: TRBV5-1; d_gene: -; j_gene: TRBJ1-1; abundance: few; CDR3nt: TGCGCCAGCAGCTTGGGAGGGAACACTGAAGCTTTCTTT; CDR3aa: CASSLGGNTEAFF
v_gene: TRBV9; d_gene: TRBD1; j_gene: TRBJ2-3; abundance: -; CDR3nt: TGTGCCAGCAGCGTACAAGGACAGGGCCCGTATTTT; CDR3aa: CASSVQGQGPYF
v_gene: TRBV6-5; d_gene: -; j_gene: TRBJ2-7; abundance: -; CDR3nt: TGTGCCAGCAGCCAGCACGTCAGGGACAACTACGAGCAGTACTTC; CDR3aa: CASSQHVRDNYEQYF
v_gene: TRBV27; d_gene: TRBD1; j_gene: TRBJ1-3; abundance: -; CDR3nt: TGTGCCAGCAGTTCCGGGACAGGGCCCCTTTCTGGAAACACCATATATTTT; CDR3aa: CASSSGTGPLSGNTIYF
v_gene: TRBV6-1; d_gene: -; j_gene: TRBJ2-1; abundance: -; CDR3nt: TGTGCCAGCAGTGCCAGCGGGTCAAATGAGCAGTTCTTC; CDR3aa: CASSASGSNEQFF
v_gene: TRBV6-5; d_gene: TRBD1; j_gene: TRBJ2-7; abundance: -; CDR3nt: TGTGCCAGCAAACAGGGGGCTATGGGGGGATACGAGCAGTACTTC; CDR3aa: CASKQGAMGGYEQYF
v_gene: TRBV19; d_gene: TRBD1; j_gene: TRBJ1-4; abundance: -; CDR3nt: TGTGCCAGTAGTATCGGACCAGGGGGCGTCGTAGAAAAACTGTTTTTT; CDR3aa: CASSIGPGGVVEKLFF
v_gene: TRBV19; d_gene: TRBD1; j_gene: TRBJ1-1; abundance: -; CDR3nt: TGTGCCAGTAGAACGGGACAGGGGGACGCTGAAGCTTTCTTT; CDR3aa: CASRTGQGDAEAFF
v_gene: TRBV7-8; d_gene: TRBD2; j_gene: TRBJ2-5; abundance: -; CDR3nt: TGTGCCAGCAGCCTAGCGGGAGGGGGAGAGACCCAGTACTTC; CDR3aa: CASSLAGGGETQYF
v_gene: TRBV28; d_gene: TRBD2; j_gene: TRBJ2-7; abundance: -; CDR3nt: TGTGCCAGCATTCTGGGGGCGGGAGGGCCTAGGGAGCAGTACTTC; CDR3aa: CASILGAGGPREQYF
v_gene: TRBV7-9; d_gene: TRBD2; j_gene: TRBJ2-3; abundance: few; CDR3nt: TGTGCCAGCAGCCGGTCCCCTAGCCCTAGCGGGACTGCAGATACGCAGTATTTT; CDR3aa: CASSRSPSPSGTADTQYF
v_gene: TRBV28; d_gene: -; j_gene: TRBJ1-6; abundance: -; CDR3nt: TGTGCCAGCAGTTCGGGGGATTCCTATAATTCACCCCTCCACTTT; CDR3aa: CASSSGDSYNSPLHF
v_gene: TRBV6-5; d_gene: TRBD2; j_gene: TRBJ2-5; abundance: -; CDR3nt: TGTGCCAGCAGCTCCACCTCGGGACTACAAGAGACCCAGTACTTC; CDR3aa: CASSSTSGLQETQYF
v_gene: TRBV6-1; d_gene: -; j_gene: TRBJ2-7; abundance: once; CDR3nt: TGTGCCAGTGATAACCGCGGCTACGAGCAGTACTTC; CDR3aa: CASDNRGYEQYF
v_gene: TRBV30; d_gene: -; j_gene: TRBJ2-5; abundance: -; CDR3nt: TGTGCCTGGAGTGTATCTGAGACCCAGTACTTC; CDR3aa: CAWSVSETQYF
v_gene: TRBV19; d_gene: -; j_gene: TRBJ1-2; abundance: -; CDR3nt: TGTGCCAGTACATTGAATGAGGGTTTCAACTATGGCTACACCTTC; CDR3aa: CASTLNEGFNYGYTF
v_gene: TRBV28; d_gene: TRBD1; j_gene: TRBJ2-7; abundance: -; CDR3nt: TGTGCCATAGGACAGGGTCCCTACGAGCAGTACTTC; CDR3aa: CAIGQGPYEQYF
v_gene: TRBV10-3; d_gene: -; j_gene: TRBJ1-3; abundance: -; CDR3nt: TGTGCCATCAGTCTTACCGACGCGGGAGGAAACACCATATATTTT; CDR3aa: CAISLTDAGGNTIYF
v_gene: TRBV5-3; d_gene: TRBD1; j_gene: TRBJ2-6; abundance: -; CDR3nt: TGTGCCAGAAGCCGACGGACAGGGCACGCATCGGCCAACGTCCTGACTTTC; CDR3aa: CARSRRTGHASANVLTF
v_gene: TRBV19; d_gene: -; j_gene: TRBJ1-2; abundance: -; CDR3nt: TGTGCCAGTAGTATGGGAAGGGGTAATGGCTACACCTTC; CDR3aa: CASSMGRGNGYTF
v_gene: TRBV27; d_gene: -; j_gene: TRBJ1-5; abundance: once; CDR3nt: TGTGCCAGCAGTTCTCAGGATAGCAATCAGCCCCAGCATTTT; CDR3aa: CASSSQDSNQPQHF